This TCR beta chain was recorded in a study of blood T cell repertoires in COVID-19 (TCRdb year 2020). Background for the entire study: Samples from collaborators originated in the United States, Italy and Spain and spanned both the acute and convalescent phases of COVID-19. The prospective study material was composed of cDNA or gDNA derived from T cells, B-cell-depleted T cells, or PBMCs. Deeply sampled blood TCRbeta repertoires from subjects exposed to, actively infected with, or recovered from COVID-19 were included in the dataset. The repertoires were released in a freely available public database meant as a resource for research on the immune response to SARS-CoV-2. The samples were drawn from the first 160 participants of the ongoing ImmuneRACE study and from 1,254 subjects provided by 6 global collaborators. A de-identified subject ID, COVID-19 status, age in years and sex were almost always included in the sample metadata. HLA class I and class II types, where available, came from metadata supplied by the sample provider rather than from assay-based typing. The paper's findings and limits, for the study overall: How much clinical and demographic metadata was included differed by source and by participant, and the metadata was provided uncurated.

TCRbeta CDR3 regions were amplified from genomic DNA by means of the immunoSEQ Assay, a bias-controlled multiplex PCR. On the authors' methods: The number of nucleated cells in each sample was estimated from the amplification of reference gene primers within the assay. Sequence reads were collapsed and filtered to measure the absolute abundance of every unique TCRbeta CDR3 rearrangement. Productive Simpson clonality was computed per sample as the square root of Simpson's diversity index over productive rearrangements. What TCRdb holds here is the immuneACCESS table cut down to in-frame rearrangements. Part of the clones is not present; checked against another copy, under half of the missing clones reflect an unresolved V gene, and the others are unexplained. V and J calls and clone size are copied from that table; D and trimming were computed from the DNA. The sample data list 200,000 to 300,000 clones, and approximately 88% of these were observed just once. The biggest ten clones account for around 0.8% of the sample.

Each collaborating institution followed its own protocols to collect whole blood in K2EDTA tubes. For TCRbeta analysis, collaborators shipped samples in one of three forms: frozen whole blood, isolated PBMCs, or DNA extracted from either of those sample types. Worth noting for this clone: Its target antigen remains unknown. Base qualities are not provided; no much larger clone lies one nucleotide away.

Counted from cysteine to phenylalanine, this CDR3 has 15 amino acids. The entry retains the CDR3 DNA only, 45 bases that are in frame from base 1. V gives up 2 bases and J gives up 0 bases, and the segment between their germline ends measures 9 bases. In the germline V gene (reference sequence), CDR1 corresponds to SGHNT and CDR2 to YYREEE. The chain couples TRBV5-4 to TRBJ1-3, with the D segment identity uncertain. The sample taken for sequencing was peripheral blood. The sequence came from a woman in her twenties or thirties with acute or convalescent COVID-19. The nucleotides read TGTGCCAGCAGCTTCGATAGTCACTCTGGAAACACCATATATTTT. This gives the protein CASSFDSHSGNTIYF.